The 10 T cell receptor beta chains below come from one sample, sequenced in a study of a mutant IDH1 vaccine in newly diagnosed glioma (dated by TCRdb to about 2021). What these receptors recognize is not known. Libraries came from the immunoSEQ multiplex PCR assay. TCRdb holds this immuneACCESS table with in-frame rearrangements only. Some clones are missing; in checked studies, unresolved V genes explain under half, and the rest has no known cause. The sample includes approximately 60,000 clones, with roughly 71% observed a single time. Of the sample, over 3.5% falls within the top ten clones. The sample's time point label, in plain terms: week 35, safety follow-up. Each vaccine dose was 300 ug of a 20-mer mutant IDH1 peptide in Montanide, given subcutaneously with topical imiquimod. The sample in question was PBMCs, obtained from a glioma patient whose treatment included an IDH1 peptide vaccine. These receptors all come from a man between 45 and 60 years old with glioma.

This clone was recorded a few times. The chain links TRBV2 to TRBJ1-2; no clear D. Germline loops: CDR1 SNHLY, CDR2 FYNNEI. The CDR3 is 16 amino acids. Deletions cut 5 bases from V and 2 bases from J, with 18 bases between. This chain's CDR3 is CASSPPRGVLNYGYTF. Written as DNA, the CDR3 is TGTGCCAGCAGTCCCCCTCGGGGAGTACTAAACTATGGCTACACCTTC.

CDR3 sequence: CASTHSGRSTDTQYF. Here the CDR3 DNA reads TGTGCCAGCACTCACTCGGGTAGGAGCACAGATACGCAGTATTTT. This chain uses TRBV6-5 with TRBJ2-3; D gene ambiguous. The germline gives CDR1 MNHEY, CDR2 SVGAGI. V gave up 7 bases and J gave up 0 bases, with 14 bases separating them. The CDR3 has 15 residues.

The CDR3 region has the DNA TGTGCCAGCAGCTTATTGACCGGAGAGCCCCAGCATTTT. Translation: CASSLLTGEPQHF. The chain employs TRBV7-9 and TRBJ1-5, with D hard to call. CDR1 is SEHNR, CDR2 FQNEAQ, per germline (reference sequence). There are 13 residues in the CDR3. The V end was cut by 2 bases, the J end by 8 bases, with 10 bases between.

This clone was seen a handful of times. This CDR3 is CASSQEPGRGYTF. The CDR3 DNA is TGCGCCAGCAGCCAAGAACCAGGGCGAGGCTACACCTTC. The chain uses TRBV4-1 and TRBJ1-2; maybe TRBD1 (5 bases). The germline V gene encodes CDR1 MGHRA and CDR2 YSYEKL. V lost 0 bases and J 8 bases, leaving 10 bases between the germline ends. The CDR3 extends over 13 amino acids.

The V and J genes are TRBV6-6 and TRBJ2-2, with D uncertain. V shed 1 base and J shed 2 bases, with 5 bases lying between them. In germline, CDR1 is MNHNY, CDR2 SVGAGI (reference sequence). CDR3 length equals 14 residues. The CDR3 here is CASSYFRNTGELFF. CDR3 in DNA: TGTGCCAGCAGTTACTTCCGCAACACCGGGGAGCTGTTTTTT.

The rearrangement uses TRBV7-6 and TRBJ2-3, with TRBD2 as a possible D gene (5 bases). The CDR3 covers 15 residues. The germline V gene has CDR1 SGHVS and CDR2 FNYEAQ. V lost 4 bases and J 2 bases, leaving 13 bases between the germline ends. The CDR3 DNA sequence: TGTGCCAGCAGCTCGGTTCAGCGGAACACAGATACGCAGTATTTT. Encoded protein: CASSSVQRNTDTQYF.

Worth noting for this clone: Other DNA sequences from this sample encode an identical CDR3 as well. CDR3 bases: TGTGCCAGCAGTTATTCTAGCAATCAGCCCCAGCATTTT. Encoded protein: CASSYSSNQPQHF. The rearrangement links TRBV6-5 to TRBJ1-5, with D unresolved. CDR3 size: 13 residues. From germline, CDR1 is MNHEY and CDR2 SVGAGI. V lost 3 bases, J lost 0 bases, and 3 bases lay in between.

The chain joins TRBV14 to TRBJ1-2; D is unclear. The CDR3 length is 12 residues. Trimming shortened V by 4 bases and J by 2 bases, and 5 bases separated the two germline ends. The germline V gene encodes CDR1 SGHDN and CDR2 FVKESK. Here the CDR3 reads CASSPGNYGYTF. The CDR3 DNA is TGTGCCAGCAGCCCGGGAAACTATGGCTACACCTTC.

The genes are TRBV5-1 and TRBJ1-1; D gene ambiguous. The CDR3 contains 14 residues. Deletions cut 0 bases from V and 0 bases from J, with 6 bases between. The germline gives CDR1 SGHRS, CDR2 YFSETQ. The CDR3 region is CASSLDWVNTEAFF. CDR3 bases: TGCGCCAGCAGCTTGGATTGGGTGAACACTGAAGCTTTCTTT. Full variable domain (outside the CDR3, taken from reference TRBV5-1 and TRBJ1-1): KAGVTQTPRYLIKTRGQQVTLSCSPISGHRSVSWYQQTPGQGLQFLFEYFSETQRNKGNFPGRFSGRQFSNSRSEMNVSTLELGDSALYLCASSLDWVNTEAFFGQGTRLTVV.

The gene calls are TRBV5-6 and TRBJ2-7; 7 bases fit TRBD1. The CDR3 extends over 13 amino acids. Germline V CDR1 and CDR2: SGHDT, YYEEEE. V was clipped by 0 bases and J by 5 bases; unmatched bases: 2. This chain's CDR3 is CASSLGGTDEQYF. The CDR3 coding sequence is TGTGCCAGCAGCTTGGGGGGGACAGACGAGCAGTACTTC.